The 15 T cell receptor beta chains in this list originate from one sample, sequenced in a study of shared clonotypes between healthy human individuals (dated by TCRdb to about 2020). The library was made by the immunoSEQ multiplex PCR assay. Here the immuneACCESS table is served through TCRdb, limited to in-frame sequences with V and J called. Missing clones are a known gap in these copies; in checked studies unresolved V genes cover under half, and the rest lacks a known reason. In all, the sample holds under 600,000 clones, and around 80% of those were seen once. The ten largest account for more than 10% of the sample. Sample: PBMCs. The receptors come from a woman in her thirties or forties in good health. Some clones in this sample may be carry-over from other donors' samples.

The CDR3 here is CASSLPGASYEQYF. The CDR3 DNA reads TGTGCCAGCAGCTTGCCGGGGGCTTCCTACGAGCAGTACTTC. The V call is TRBV5-8, the J call TRBJ2-7; tentatively, D is TRBD1 or TRBD2 (6 bases each). Germline loops: CDR1 SGHTS, CDR2 YDEGEE. Trimming stripped 1 base from V and 1 base from J, with 9 bases between. The CDR3 has 14 residues.

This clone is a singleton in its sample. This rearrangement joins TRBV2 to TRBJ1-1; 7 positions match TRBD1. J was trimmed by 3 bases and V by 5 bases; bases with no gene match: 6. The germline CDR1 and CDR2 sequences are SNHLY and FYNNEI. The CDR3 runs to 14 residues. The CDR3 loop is CASSPQGGDTEAFF. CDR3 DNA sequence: TGTGCCAGCAGTCCCCAGGGGGGGGACACTGAAGCTTTCTTT.

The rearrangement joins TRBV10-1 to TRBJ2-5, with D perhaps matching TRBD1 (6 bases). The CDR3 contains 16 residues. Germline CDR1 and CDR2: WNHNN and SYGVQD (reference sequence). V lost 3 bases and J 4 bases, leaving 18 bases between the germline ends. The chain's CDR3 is CASSDGTQGRGETQYF. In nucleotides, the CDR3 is TGCGCCAGCAGTGACGGAACACAGGGAAGGGGAGAGACCCAGTACTTC.

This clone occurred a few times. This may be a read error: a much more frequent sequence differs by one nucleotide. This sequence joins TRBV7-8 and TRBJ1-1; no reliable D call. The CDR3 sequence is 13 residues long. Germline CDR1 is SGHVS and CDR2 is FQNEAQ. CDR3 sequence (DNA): TGTGCCAGCAGCTTAACGGGGAACACTGAAGCTCTCTTT. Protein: CASSLTGNTEALF. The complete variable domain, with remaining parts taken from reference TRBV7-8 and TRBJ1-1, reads GAGVSQSPRYKVAKRGQDVALRCDPISGHVSLFWYQQALGQGPEFLTYFQNEAQLDKSGLPSDRFFAERPEGSVSTLKIQRTQQEDSAVYLCASSLTGNTEALFGQGTRLTVV.

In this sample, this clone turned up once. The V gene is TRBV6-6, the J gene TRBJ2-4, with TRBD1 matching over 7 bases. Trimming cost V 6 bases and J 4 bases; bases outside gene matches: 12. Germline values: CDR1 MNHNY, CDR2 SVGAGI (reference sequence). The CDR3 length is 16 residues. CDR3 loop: CASREPGQRLKNIQYF. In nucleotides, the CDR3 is TGTGCCAGCAGGGAACCGGGACAGAGGCTTAAAAACATTCAGTACTTC.

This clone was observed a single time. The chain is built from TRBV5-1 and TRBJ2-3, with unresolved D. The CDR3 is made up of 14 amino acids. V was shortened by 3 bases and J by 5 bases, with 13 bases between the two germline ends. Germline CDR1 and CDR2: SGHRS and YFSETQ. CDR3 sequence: CASSSDGRGDTQYF. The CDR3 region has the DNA TGCGCCAGCAGCTCGGACGGTCGCGGAGATACGCAGTATTTT.

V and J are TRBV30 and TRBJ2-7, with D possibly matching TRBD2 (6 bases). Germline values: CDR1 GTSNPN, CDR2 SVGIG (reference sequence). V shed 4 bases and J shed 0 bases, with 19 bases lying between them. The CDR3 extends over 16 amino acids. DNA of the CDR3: TGTGCCTGGAACGGGGCGGGGCGTCTCAGCTCCTACGAGCAGTACTTC. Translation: CAWNGAGRLSSYEQYF.

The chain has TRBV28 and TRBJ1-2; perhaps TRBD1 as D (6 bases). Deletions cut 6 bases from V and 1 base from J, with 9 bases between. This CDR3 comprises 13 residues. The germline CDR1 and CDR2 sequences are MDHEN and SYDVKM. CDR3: CASRWTVNYGYTF. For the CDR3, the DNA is TGTGCCAGCAGATGGACAGTTAACTATGGCTACACCTTC.

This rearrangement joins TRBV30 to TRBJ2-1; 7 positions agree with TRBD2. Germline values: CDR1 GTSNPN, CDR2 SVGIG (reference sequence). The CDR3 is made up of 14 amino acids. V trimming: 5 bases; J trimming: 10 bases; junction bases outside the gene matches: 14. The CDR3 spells CAWAVGLVTGEQFF. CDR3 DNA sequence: TGTGCCTGGGCTGTAGGACTAGTCACCGGCGAGCAGTTCTTC. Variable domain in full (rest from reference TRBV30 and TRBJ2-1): SQTIHQWPATLVQPVGSPLSLECTVEGTSNPNLYWYRQAAGRGLQLLFYSVGIGQISSEVPQNLSASRPQDRQFILSSKKLLLSDSGFYLCAWAVGLVTGEQFFGPGTRLTVL.

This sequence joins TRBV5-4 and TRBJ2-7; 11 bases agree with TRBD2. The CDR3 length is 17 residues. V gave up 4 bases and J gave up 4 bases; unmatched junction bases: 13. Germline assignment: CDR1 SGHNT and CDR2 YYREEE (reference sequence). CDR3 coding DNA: TGTGCCAGCAGCGGGGGAGGTCTAGCGGGAGGAGCGTACGAGCAGTACTTC. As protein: CASSGGGLAGGAYEQYF.

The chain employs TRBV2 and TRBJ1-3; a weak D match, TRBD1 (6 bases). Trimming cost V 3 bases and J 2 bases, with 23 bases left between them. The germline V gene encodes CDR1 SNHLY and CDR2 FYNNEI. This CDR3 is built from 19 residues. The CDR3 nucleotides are TGTGCCAGCAGTGATTCGGACAGCAGCGACCCTACCCCTGGAAACACCATATATTTT. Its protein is CASSDSDSSDPTPGNTIYF.

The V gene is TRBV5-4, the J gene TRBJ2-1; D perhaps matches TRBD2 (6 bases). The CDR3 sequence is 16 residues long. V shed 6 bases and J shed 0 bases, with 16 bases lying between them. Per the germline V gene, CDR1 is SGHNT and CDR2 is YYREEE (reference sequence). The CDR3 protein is CASTPGDGSSYNEQFF. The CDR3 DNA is TGTGCCAGCACCCCGGGGGACGGGAGCTCCTACAATGAGCAGTTCTTC.

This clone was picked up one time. CDR3 loop: CASSSLTGLAGTGELFF. For the CDR3, the DNA is TGCGCCAGCAGCTCTCTAACGGGACTAGCTGGCACCGGGGAGCTGTTTTTT. The genes are TRBV5-1 and TRBJ2-2; 9 bases agree with TRBD2. This CDR3 comprises 17 residues. From germline, CDR1 is SGHRS and CDR2 YFSETQ. The V gene end was trimmed by 3 bases and the J gene end by 4 bases; junction bases not matched to a gene: 10.

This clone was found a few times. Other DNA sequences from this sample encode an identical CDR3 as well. CDR3 bases: TGTGCCAGCAGCTTAGAGCAGGGTGAAAAACTGTTTTTT. The encoded protein is CASSLEQGEKLFF. This chain joins TRBV5-4 and TRBJ1-4, with a possible D match to TRBD1 (5 bases). Germline CDR1 and CDR2: SGHNT and YYREEE (reference sequence). This CDR3 is built from 13 residues. Trimming took off 2 bases at V and 7 bases at J, with 9 bases between the two ends.

In DNA form, the CDR3 reads TGTGCCAGCAGTCCCCGCGACATGTTTGGGGCCAACGTCCTGACTTTC. Its protein product is CASSPRDMFGANVLTF. The chain couples TRBV27 to TRBJ2-6; D gene unclear. Trimming removed 5 bases at V and 3 bases at J, with 14 bases between. The CDR3 is 16 amino acids. Germline V gene data show CDR1 as MNHEY and CDR2 as SMNVEV (reference sequence).